This T cell receptor (beta chain) was recovered during a study of CD8 T cells in Susac syndrome. The RNA input was 0.5 to 1 ug, and it was reverse transcribed with random hexamers. immunoSEQ multiplex PCR amplified TCR beta CDR3 across 54 Vbeta, 13 Jbeta. In TCRdb, the immunoSEQ multiplex PCR reads were re-called with MiXCR into one record per CDR3 protein. This table holds approximately 76,000 distinct CDR3 sequences, about 95% found once. V lost 0 bases and J lost 1, with 13 bases in between. This CDR3 has 17 residues. The germline V gene has CDR1 SGHAT and CDR2 FQNNGV. CD8+ and CD4+ T cells from blood underwent TCR beta sequencing. Relapsing-remitting disease, either stable or active, was present in the multiple sclerosis controls, who were treatment-naive patients. Negative isolation yielded CD8+ and CD4+ T cells; FACS enriched TEMRA cells.

The specimen sequenced was CD8+ T cells from PBMCs. The V and J genes are TRBV11-2 and TRBJ1-5, with D uncertain. This clonotype was sampled from a human donor with multiple sclerosis. CDR3 in DNA: TGTGCCAGCAGCTTAGAGCCCGGGTCGGACAGCAATCAGCCCCAGCATTTT. Protein sequence: CASSLEPGSDSNQPQHF. Based on the CDR3 plus reference TRBV11-2 and TRBJ1-5, the full variable domain is EAGVAQSPRYKIIEKRQSVAFWCNPISGHATLYWYQQILGQGPKLLIQFQNNGVVDDSQLPKDRFSAERLKGVDSTLKIQPAKLEDSAVYLCASSLEPGSDSNQPQHFGDGTRLSIL.